Below, 25 T cell receptor beta chains from the same sample are listed, as sequenced in a study of blood T cell repertoires in COVID-19 (TCRdb year 2020). Libraries were built with the immunoSEQ multiplex PCR assay. Imported from immuneACCESS, the table was reduced by TCRdb to in-frame sequences with V and J called. These copies leave out some clones; in studies compared against another copy, an unresolved V gene accounts for under half, and the cause of the remainder is not known. Counted in this sample were a few hundred thousand clones; 86% of them appeared once. Under 2% of the sample goes to the ten largest clones. The source material was peripheral blood. The receptors were gathered from a woman in her 50s with acute or convalescent COVID-19.

The chain is built from TRBV29-1 and TRBJ1-1; TRBD1 agrees at 11 bases. CDR3 length: 13 amino acids. In germline, CDR1 is SQVTM, CDR2 ANQGSEA. The J segment lost 4 bases and the V segment lost 6 bases, leaving 4 bases of the junction unmatched. The CDR3 DNA is TGCAGCGTCGCCGGGACAGGGGGCACTGAAGCTTTCTTT. This translates into CSVAGTGGTEAFF. The full variable domain, with the rest looked up from reference TRBV29-1 and TRBJ1-1, is SAVISQKPSRDICQRGTSLTIQCQVDSQVTMMFWYRQQPGQSLTLIATANQGSEATYESGFVIDKFPISRPNLTFSTLTVSNMSPEDSSIYLCSVAGTGGTEAFFGQGTRLTVV.

The chain combines TRBV27 with TRBJ2-7, with 12 bases that match TRBD2. V lost 6 bases, J lost 4 bases, and 7 bases stayed unmatched. CDR1 is MNHEY and CDR2 is SMNVEV in the germline V gene (reference sequence). This CDR3 is 15 amino acids long. CDR3 sequence (DNA): TGTGCCAGCAGGACTGGGACTAGCGGGTTATACGAGCAGTACTTC. This sequence encodes CASRTGTSGLYEQYF.

CDR3 protein: CAISAQGGRYSNQPQHF. The CDR3 DNA sequence: TGTGCCATCAGTGCGCAGGGGGGCAGATATAGCAATCAGCCCCAGCATTTT. The chain recombines TRBV10-3 with TRBJ1-5, with 7 bases lining up with TRBD1. The J segment lost 0 bases and the V segment lost 4 bases, leaving 9 bases of the junction unmatched. Germline values: CDR1 ENHRY, CDR2 SYGVKD. CDR3 size: 17 residues.

The chain employs TRBV29-1 and TRBJ2-2, with 16 bases fitting TRBD2. The CDR3 spans 16 residues. Germline V gene sequence: CDR1 SQVTM, CDR2 ANQGSEA. The V and J ends lost 6 bases and 3 bases, in that order; junction bases with no gene match: 4. In DNA form, the CDR3 reads TGCAGCGTCGGGACTAGCGGGAGGGCCTACACCGGGGAGCTGTTTTTT. Translation: CSVGTSGRAYTGELFF.

Notes on this clone: This same CDR3 is encoded by further DNA sequences in the sample. The chain recombines TRBV9 with TRBJ2-7; D remains unclear. The CDR3 contains 13 residues. The V gene's germline CDR1 is SGDLS and CDR2 YYNGEE. V lost 0 bases to trimming and J lost 7 bases, with 11 bases between them. This CDR3 is CASSVVGGYEQYF. CDR3 DNA: TGTGCCAGCAGCGTAGTCGGCGGATATGAGCAGTACTTC.

The genes are TRBV4-3 and TRBJ1-4, with 8 bases that match TRBD1. Trimming at V came to 0 bases and at J to 7 bases, leaving 4 bases not matched to a gene. CDR3 length equals 15 residues. Germline assignment: CDR1 LGHNA and CDR2 YSLEER. The CDR3 reads CASSQDRGRREKLFF. DNA for the CDR3: TGCGCCAGCAGCCAAGACAGGGGGCGTCGTGAAAAACTGTTTTTT.

The rearrangement uses TRBV7-9 and TRBJ1-3; D not resolved. The CDR3 has 14 residues. Germline-derived CDR1 and CDR2 are SEHNR and FQNEAQ (reference sequence). The V gene lost 3 bases and the J gene lost 0 bases, with 6 bases spanning the gap. CDR3 sequence reads: CASSFRFSGNTIYF. For the CDR3, the DNA is TGTGCCAGCAGCTTCCGGTTCTCTGGAAACACCATATATTTT.

This clone has just one count. V gene TRBV28 combines with J gene TRBJ1-1, with TRBD1 as a possible D gene (6 bases). The V gene's germline CDR1 is MDHEN and CDR2 SYDVKM. CDR3 length equals 17 residues. The CDR3 is CATGPGGFFNPSLEAFF. In DNA, the CDR3 is TGTGCTACTGGTCCTGGGGGCTTTTTTAATCCGTCCCTTGAAGCTTTCTTT.

The chain links TRBV7-2 to TRBJ2-6; no clear D gene. From germline, CDR1 is SGHTA and CDR2 FQGNSA. This CDR3 is built from 18 residues. V was clipped by 2 bases and J by 0 bases, with 14 bases between them. The CDR3 reads CASSLLSTPSSGANVLTF. CDR3 nucleotides: TGTGCCAGCAGCTTATTGTCTACCCCGTCCTCTGGGGCCAACGTCCTGACTTTC.

The J gene is TRBJ2-1, the V gene TRBV11-3, with 10 bases aligning to TRBD2. CDR1 and CDR2 from the germline V gene are SGHNT and YENEEA. Trimming cost V 4 bases and J 5 bases; bases outside gene matches: 5. The CDR3 extends over 15 amino acids. DNA for the CDR3: TGTGCCAGCAGCTCTAGCGGGAGAGTGGACAATGAGCAGTTCTTC. It encodes CASSSSGRVDNEQFF.

This chain links TRBV5-4 with TRBJ2-2, with D unresolved. The V end was cut by 0 bases, the J end by 6 bases, with 6 bases between. The CDR3 contains 13 residues. Germline values: CDR1 SGHNT, CDR2 YYREEE (reference sequence). The CDR3 nucleotides are TGTGCCAGCAGCTTGGAAGCCCCCGGGGAGCTGTTTTTT. Amino acids: CASSLEAPGELFF. The variable domain in full, completed from reference TRBV5-4 and TRBJ2-2, reads ETGVTQSPTHLIKTRGQQVTLRCSSQSGHNTVSWYQQALGQGPQFIFQYYREEENGRGNFPPRFSGLQFPNYSSELNVNALELDDSALYLCASSLEAPGELFFGEGSRLTVL.

This rearrangement joins TRBV19 to TRBJ2-7; TRBD1 might be the D (7 bases). The CDR3 totals 12 residues. The V end lost 6 bases, the J end lost 6 bases, and 12 bases lay between the germline ends. Germline values: CDR1 LNHDA, CDR2 SQIVND (reference sequence). The CDR3 loop is CASSQGGTEQYF. CDR3 bases: TGTGCCAGTAGCCAGGGGGGTACCGAGCAGTACTTC.

The CDR3 DNA reads as TGTGCCAGCAGGGTGACAGGGGGCTCCTACGAGCAGTACTTC. Translating it yields CASRVTGGSYEQYF. This chain connects TRBV2 to TRBJ2-7, with TRBD1 identical over 9 bases. Germline trimming cut 6 bases from V and 0 bases from J; bases unmatched to any gene: 3. This CDR3 is 14 amino acids long. Germline values: CDR1 SNHLY, CDR2 FYNNEI. Drawing the rest from reference TRBV2 and TRBJ2-7, the complete variable domain is EPEVTQTPSHQVTQMGQEVILRCVPISNHLYFYWYRQILGQKVEFLVSFYNNEISEKSEIFDDQFSVERPDGSNFTLKIRSTKLEDSAMYFCASRVTGGSYEQYFGPGTRLTVT.

The CDR3, as DNA: TGTGCCACCAGCAGTGTTAGCGGGAGGTTTGGAGAGACCCAGTACTTC. Translating it yields CATSSVSGRFGETQYF. The chain recombines TRBV15 with TRBJ2-5; 10 bases are a match to TRBD2. Germline V CDR1 and CDR2: LNHNV, YYDKDF (reference sequence). The CDR3 sequence is 16 residues long. The trim removed 3 bases at V and 4 bases at J, leaving 8 bases unmatched.

The rearrangement joins TRBV5-1 to TRBJ2-2; D is perhaps TRBD2 (5 bases). In germline, CDR1 is SGHRS, CDR2 YFSETQ. The CDR3 covers 15 residues. V lost 10 bases and J lost 2, with 18 bases in between. The CDR3 is CAGSPTRANTGELFF. The CDR3 nucleotides are TGCGCCGGAAGCCCAACTAGGGCCAACACCGGGGAGCTGTTTTTT.

CDR3 in amino acids: CASSLGGLTETQYF. In DNA, the CDR3 is TGTGCCAGCAGCTTAGGCGGGCTCACGGAGACCCAGTACTTC. The V and J genes are TRBV7-2 and TRBJ2-5; D may be TRBD2 (5 bases). The CDR3 is 14 residues long. CDR1 and CDR2 (germline): SGHTA, FQGNSA. V lost 1 base and J lost 5, with 11 bases in between. The variable domain in full, completed from reference TRBV7-2 and TRBJ2-5, reads GAGVSQSPSNKVTEKGKDVELRCDPISGHTALYWYRQSLGQGLEFLIYFQGNSAPDKSGLPSDRFSAERTGGSVSTLTIQRTQQEDSAVYLCASSLGGLTETQYFGPGTRLLVL.

V and J are TRBV2 and TRBJ2-7; 7 nucleotides align to TRBD2. CDR1 is SNHLY, CDR2 FYNNEI, per germline. With V trimmed by 8 bases and J by 0 bases, 4 bases remained unmatched. CDR3 length: 13 residues. The CDR3 DNA reads as TGTGCCAGCCGGGGGGACTTCTCCTACGAGCAGTACTTC. Translated: CASRGDFSYEQYF.

V is TRBV7-2 and J is TRBJ2-5; TRBD2 agrees at 8 bases. CDR1 is SGHTA and CDR2 is FQGNSA in the germline V gene. The CDR3 covers 17 residues. After removal of 5 bases from V and 6 bases from J, the junction contained 17 bases not matched to a gene. As DNA, the CDR3 is TGTGCCAGCAGCACCAACGGTGCGGGAGGACATACACAGACCCAGTACTTC. It specifies CASSTNGAGGHTQTQYF.

The gene calls are TRBV7-2 and TRBJ2-1, with a tentative D call TRBD2 (5 bases). CDR1 is SGHTA, CDR2 FQGNSA, per germline. V lost 4 bases to trimming and J lost 0 bases, with 13 bases between them. This CDR3 has 16 amino acids. This CDR3 is CASSYIASTSYNEQFF. The CDR3 DNA reads as TGTGCCAGCAGCTACATAGCGAGTACCTCCTACAATGAGCAGTTCTTC.

A few counts support this clone. The V gene is TRBV28, the J gene TRBJ2-7; TRBD2 matches at 9 bases. In germline, CDR1 is MDHEN, CDR2 SYDVKM. The CDR3 extends over 16 amino acids. With V trimmed by 1 base and J by 6 bases, 10 bases remained unmatched. The CDR3 region is CASSLLGGRARSEQYF. Here the CDR3 DNA reads TGTGCCAGCAGTTTATTGGGCGGGAGGGCCCGTAGCGAGCAGTACTTC.

This clone was observed a few times. This CDR3 reads CASSIGAGFNQPQHF. The DNA of the CDR3 is TGTGCCAGTAGTATAGGTGCAGGGTTCAATCAGCCCCAGCATTTT. This chain links TRBV19 with TRBJ1-5, with D possibly matching TRBD1 (5 bases). V was pared by 1 base and J by 3 bases, with 10 bases between. Looked up from germline, CDR1 is LNHDA and CDR2 is SQIVND (reference sequence). The CDR3 runs 15 residues.

V gene TRBV19 combines with J gene TRBJ1-5; D gene unclear. V was shortened by 8 bases and J by 8 bases, with 19 bases between the two germline ends. This CDR3 spans 14 amino acids. The germline CDR1 and CDR2 sequences are LNHDA and SQIVND (reference sequence). CDR3 amino acids: CASESRARAKPQHF. The CDR3 nucleotides read TGTGCCAGTGAGTCGCGGGCCCGAGCAAAGCCCCAGCATTTT.

The chain uses TRBV3-1 (or the pseudogene TRBV3-2) and TRBJ1-4; 7 positions match TRBD1. The CDR3 has 15 residues. CDR1 is LGHDT, CDR2 YNNKEL, per germline (reference sequence). With V trimmed by 3 bases and J by 5 bases, 6 bases remained unmatched. The CDR3 bases are TGTGCCAGCAGCCACACGACAGGGTTCAATGAAAAACTGTTTTTT. It yields the protein CASSHTTGFNEKLFF.

This clone showed up just once. DNA for the CDR3: TGTGCCAGCAGTGAACGGGAGCAAGAGACCCAGTACTTC. Its translation: CASSEREQETQYF. V is TRBV25-1 and J is TRBJ2-5; possible D gene TRBD2, 6 bases. Trimming took off 2 bases at V and 2 bases at J, with 6 bases between the two ends. Germline lookup yields CDR1 MGHDK and CDR2 SYGVNS. The CDR3 is 13 residues long.

The chain links TRBV6-6 to TRBJ1-5; possible D gene TRBD1, 5 bases. V was pared by 2 bases and J by 0 bases, with 8 bases between. Germline V gene data show CDR1 as MNHNY and CDR2 as SVGAGI (reference sequence). The CDR3 runs to 15 residues. The CDR3 coding sequence is TGTGCCAGCAGTTACGGGGCAGCTAGCAATCAGCCCCAGCATTTT. It specifies CASSYGAASNQPQHF.